What follows are 17 T cell receptor beta chains derived from one specimen sequenced in a study of cytomegalovirus exposure and HLA in healthy donors. In the PCR, 60 Vbeta and 13 Jbeta primers were used. Sequencing was performed with immunoSEQ multiplex PCR; in TCRdb, only in-frame clones are kept and a portion is missing. This table holds 150,000 or so clones, around two thirds found once. The sequencing input was PBMCs. These receptors all come from a woman aged 18 to 35 in good health and CMV-seronegative.

The V call is TRBV5-5, the J call TRBJ2-3; D unresolved. Trimming shortened V by 2 bases and J by 5 bases, and 12 bases separated the two germline ends. CDR3 size: 14 residues. Germline assignment: CDR1 SGHKS and CDR2 YYEKEE (reference sequence). In DNA, the CDR3 is TGTGCCAGCAGCTTTGTGGGCCGTGGAGATACGCAGTATTTT. The encoded protein is CASSFVGRGDTQYF.

With respect to this clone: The same CDR3 can be traced to other DNA sequences in this sample. The rearrangement uses TRBV10-1 and TRBJ1-1; D unclear. The CDR3 extends over 13 amino acids. V lost 3 bases and J lost 8, with 13 bases in between. From germline, CDR1 is WNHNN and CDR2 SYGVQD (reference sequence). As DNA, the CDR3 is TGCGCCAGCAGTGAATCAGGCCGCTCCGAAGCTTTCTTT. It specifies CASSESGRSEAFF.

This chain joins TRBV7-2 and TRBJ2-1; a possible D gene is TRBD1 (6 bases). This CDR3 has 12 residues. The germline V and J ends were trimmed by 1 base and 9 bases, with 7 bases remaining between them. Germline assignment: CDR1 SGHTA and CDR2 FQGNSA. For the CDR3, the DNA is TGTGCCAGCAGCTTAGGAGGGGGTGAGCAGTTCTTC. Amino acids: CASSLGGGEQFF.

This rearrangement joins TRBV7-2 to TRBJ1-5; no firm D call. Germline-derived CDR1 and CDR2 are SGHTA and FQGNSA. Trimming left V 0 bases short and J 4 bases short, with 10 bases between. This CDR3 spans 15 amino acids. The CDR3 nucleotides are TGTGCCAGCAGCTTAGCGCCGACGGGTAATCAGCCCCAGCATTTT. Translated: CASSLAPTGNQPQHF.

The chain employs TRBV2 and TRBJ1-1; TRBD1 might be the D (5 bases). This CDR3 spans 12 amino acids. The germline gives CDR1 SNHLY, CDR2 FYNNEI. The ends were cut back, 8 bases at V and 5 bases at J, with 12 bases in the middle. The CDR3 loop is CASRREGTEAFF. The DNA for the CDR3 is TGTGCCAGCCGAAGGGAGGGGACTGAAGCTTTCTTT.

The J gene is TRBJ2-7, the V gene TRBV11-2, with D perhaps TRBD2 (8 bases). Germline CDR1 SGHAT, CDR2 FQNNGV. The CDR3 length is 15 residues. V gave up 0 bases and J gave up 2 bases, with 11 bases separating them. CDR3 residues: CASSLDSGTAYEQYF. The CDR3 nucleotides are TGTGCCAGCAGCTTAGATAGCGGGACAGCCTACGAGCAGTACTTC. Together with reference TRBV11-2 and TRBJ2-7, the CDR3 gives the full variable domain: EAGVAQSPRYKIIEKRQSVAFWCNPISGHATLYWYQQILGQGPKLLIQFQNNGVVDDSQLPKDRFSAERLKGVDSTLKIQPAKLEDSAVYLCASSLDSGTAYEQYFGPGTRLTVT.

The chain employs TRBV5-8 and TRBJ1-4; D not certain. CDR1 SGHTS and CDR2 YDEGEE come from the germline V gene. The V end was cut by 0 bases, the J end by 8 bases, with 11 bases between. This CDR3 has 14 amino acids. CDR3 nucleotide sequence: TGTGCCAGCAGCTTGGGCCCCACGGAGGAAAAACTGTTTTTT. Translated, it gives CASSLGPTEEKLFF.

This clone came up a few times. The chain couples TRBV11-1 to TRBJ2-5, with D possibly being TRBD1 (6 bases). The end of the DNA fits TRBJ2-7 better, so the J call may be wrong. Germline V CDR1 and CDR2: SGHAT, FQDESV (reference sequence). The CDR3 consists of 15 residues. CDR3 in amino acids: CASSGRDKFPYEQYF. CDR3 bases: TGTGCCAGCAGCGGCCGGGACAAATTCCCCTACGAGCAGTACTTC.

This chain uses TRBV6-5 with TRBJ1-2, with 7 bases identical to TRBD1. The CDR3 covers 13 residues. The V gene's germline CDR1 is MNHEY and CDR2 SVGAGI. With V trimmed by 6 bases and J by 3 bases, 4 bases remained unmatched. Here the CDR3 DNA reads TGTGCCAGCAGGAGAGACAGGGACTATGGCTACACCTTC. It specifies CASRRDRDYGYTF.

The chain carries TRBV7-9 and TRBJ2-5; TRBD2 matches 9 bases. The germline CDR1 and CDR2 sequences are SEHNR and FQNEAQ (reference sequence). The CDR3 has 15 amino acids. The trim removed 1 base at V and 4 bases at J, leaving 4 bases unmatched. The CDR3 spells CASSLGPAGGETQYF. CDR3 bases: TGTGCCAGCAGCTTAGGCCCAGCGGGGGGAGAGACCCAGTACTTC. Full variable domain (remainder filled in from reference TRBV7-9 and TRBJ2-5): DTGVSQNPRHKITKRGQNVTFRCDPISEHNRLYWYRQTLGQGPEFLTYFQNEAQLEKSRLLSDRFSAERPKGSFSTLEIQRTEQGDSAMYLCASSLGPAGGETQYFGPGTRLLVL.

This sequence joins TRBV10-3 and TRBJ2-1; 12 nucleotides line up with TRBD2. Looked up from germline, CDR1 is ENHRY and CDR2 is SYGVKD. The CDR3 length is 17 residues. The J segment lost 4 bases and the V segment lost 0 bases, leaving 4 bases of the junction unmatched. The CDR3 protein is CAISESTSGRMYNEQFF. CDR3 in DNA: TGTGCCATCAGTGAGTCGACTAGCGGGAGAATGTACAATGAGCAGTTCTTC.

This rearrangement joins TRBV14 to TRBJ2-7, with a tentative D call TRBD2 (5 bases). This CDR3 has 15 residues. Trimming stripped 2 bases from V and 3 bases from J, with 14 bases between. The V gene's germline CDR1 is SGHDN and CDR2 FVKESK. The CDR3 loop is CASSQKRPVVYEQYF. The CDR3, as DNA: TGTGCCAGCAGCCAAAAGCGGCCTGTTGTCTACGAGCAGTACTTC. The full variable domain, completed using reference TRBV14 and TRBJ2-7, is EAGVTQFPSHSVIEKGQTVTLRCDPISGHDNLYWYRRVMGKEIKFLLHFVKESKQDESGMPNNRFLAERTGGTYSTLKVQPAELEDSGVYFCASSQKRPVVYEQYFGPGTRLTVT.

The chain's CDR3 is CASSIQGRQPQHF. CDR3 DNA sequence: TGTGCCAGCAGCATCCAGGGGAGACAGCCCCAGCATTTT. V is TRBV7-9 and J is TRBJ1-5, with a weak D call TRBD1 (6 bases). The germline gives CDR1 SEHNR, CDR2 FQNEAQ (reference sequence). V lost 5 bases to trimming and J lost 7 bases, with 12 bases between them. This CDR3 comprises 13 residues.

The rearrangement uses TRBV6-4 and TRBJ1-5; D remains unclear. CDR3 size: 14 residues. Germline assignment: CDR1 MRHNA and CDR2 SNTAGT. Deletions cut 3 bases from V and 3 bases from J, with 9 bases between. CDR3 region: CASSEQPHNQPQHF. The CDR3, as DNA: TGTGCCAGCAGTGAACAGCCGCACAATCAGCCCCAGCATTTT.

The chain joins TRBV7-9 to TRBJ1-2; weak D call: TRBD1 (5 bases). The V gene lost 0 bases and the J gene lost 7 bases, with 12 bases spanning the gap. The germline gives CDR1 SEHNR, CDR2 FQNEAQ (reference sequence). CDR3 length: 14 amino acids. Here the CDR3 reads CASSLAGQGGGYTF. CDR3 coding DNA: TGTGCCAGCAGCTTAGCGGGGCAGGGAGGTGGCTACACCTTC.

The J gene is TRBJ1-1, the V gene TRBV7-2; no reliable D call. The germline CDR1 and CDR2 sequences are SGHTA and FQGNSA. The CDR3 has 13 residues. V was shortened by 1 base and J by 1 base, with 4 bases between the two germline ends. Written as DNA, the CDR3 is TGTGCCAGCAGCTTAGTGGCGAACACTGAAGCTTTCTTT. The encoded protein is CASSLVANTEAFF. The whole variable domain, filled in from reference TRBV7-2 and TRBJ1-1, reads GAGVSQSPSNKVTEKGKDVELRCDPISGHTALYWYRQSLGQGLEFLIYFQGNSAPDKSGLPSDRFSAERTGGSVSTLTIQRTQQEDSAVYLCASSLVANTEAFFGQGTRLTVV.

For this clone: The junction and the germline gene differ at one end; a read error may be behind it. V gene TRBV7-2 combines with J gene TRBJ1-4; D is unresolved. Per the germline V gene, CDR1 is SGHTA and CDR2 is FQGNSA. The CDR3 length is 16 residues. The DNA of the CDR3 is TGTGCCAGCAGCCTAGCAGCCCATGCAACTAATGAAAAACTGTTTTTT. This gives the protein CASSLAAHATNEKLFF.